This T cell receptor (beta chain) appears in the sequencing data of a study of vaccination effects on CD4 cells after COVID-19 (dated by TCRdb to between 2022 and 2023). Study-wide context: Post-vaccine samples across the study were collected a median of 72 days after the second dose, with a range of 14 to 241. The Oncomine TCR Beta short-read assay on an Illumina iSeq 100 was used to sequence cultures from other donors in the study. A total of around eleven COVID-19 convalescent patients and a handful of SARS-CoV-2-naive healthy vaccine recipients were included in the full study. SARS-CoV-2 spike-specific CD4+ TCR repertoires were compared before and after mRNA vaccination in COVID-19 convalescent patients and in infection-naive vaccine recipients. Findings and caveats that apply to the study as a whole: In healthy vaccine recipients, vaccine-induced clones were almost all SARS-CoV-2 mono-reactive, with only 1 of 255 being cross-reactive with common cold coronaviruses. The study was limited by a small number of convalescent patients, and early post-infection timepoints were lacking. Clones induced by infection and clones induced by vaccination both contracted markedly at late timepoints after vaccination, which fits with T cell responses waning over time.

Note on this clone: This receptor's antigen is unknown. The input lacks base qualities; no much larger clone sits a single base away.

In the ViraFEST assay, PBMC were stimulated with viral peptide pools, and TCR sequencing was then used to find antigen-specific CD4+ T cell clonotypes based on their expansion. After around 11 days of culture, CD4+ T cells were isolated with the EasySep CD4+ T cell isolation kit. Each participant got two doses of an mRNA SARS-CoV-2 vaccine, either BNT162b2 or mRNA-1273. The absence of prior SARS-CoV-2 infection in healthy vaccine recipients was confirmed by negative nucleocapsid antibodies before and after vaccination. Fewer than 2.5 million PBMC per well were cultured in IMDM with 5% human AB serum, 10 IU/ml IL-2 and gentamicin, plus 10 ug/ml peptides. Half of the culture medium was replaced with fresh IL-2-containing medium on days 3 and 7. Unless noted otherwise, every peptide stimulation condition was grown in triplicate wells. PBMC were separated from whole blood using Ficoll-Paque Plus gradient centrifugation and were then either cryopreserved at -140C or used fresh. The overlapping peptide pools covered the spike proteins of SARS-CoV-2 as well as those of the common cold coronaviruses HCoV-NL63, HCoV-OC43 and HCoV-229E. The QIAamp micro DNA kit was used to extract genomic DNA from the cultured CD4+ T cells.

Receptor libraries were prepared by the immunoSEQ multiplex PCR assay. DNA from the cultured and isolated CD4+ T cells underwent TCR beta CDR3 sequencing. On the study's bioinformatics: The analysis removed non-productive TCR sequences, trimmed reads to the CDR3 region, and retained only CDR3s that were 7 or more amino acids long. Antigen-specific clonotypes were identified using the MANAFEST web app by comparison of expansion in peptide wells against reference cultures. Positive clones required FDR<0.05 expansion versus reference and all other wells, odds ratio above 5, and frequency above 0.1% in two replicate wells. A clonotype was defined as cross-reactive if the clonotype was significantly expanded both in SARS-CoV-2 spike wells and in at least one common cold coronavirus spike condition. Using the stringdist R package, CDR3 similarity was measured by Levenshtein distance, and unrooted trees were constructed with ape in R 3.6.1. Held by TCRdb, this immuneACCESS table contains in-frame sequences only and omits some clones. Under half of the omission traces to an unresolved V gene where checked; the cause of the rest is unknown. V and J calls and clone size follow that table, whereas D and trimming were derived from the DNA. The sample table records 35,000 to 40,000 clones; about 80% of these occur just once. 2% of the sample lies in the top ten.

Via the germline V gene, CDR1 is MNHEY and CDR2 SVGAGI. The junction shows trimming of 8 bases on V and 1 base on J, plus 12 bases between the germline ends. The CDR3 covers 14 residues, taking in both the cysteine and the phenylalanine. Here the CDR3 DNA is all that survives: 42 bases in frame from base 1. The rearrangement joined TRBV6-5 to TRBJ1-5; a tentative D call is TRBD1 (6 bases match). The sequence derives from a human donor who received a COVID-19 vaccine. Some clones in this sample may be carry-over from other donors' samples. The starting material was CD4+ T cells from PBMCs cultured with HCoV-NL63 spike peptides, obtained after COVID-19 vaccination. The sample's cell subset or site label, decoded: HCoV-NL63 spike overlapping peptide pool stimulation. The DNA sequence is given as TGTGCCAGCTCTAACAGGGCGAGCAATCAGCCCCAGCATTTT. It encodes CASSNRASNQPQHF.